This T cell receptor beta chain stems from a study of blood T cell repertoires in COVID-19. The germline V gene has CDR1 LNHDA and CDR2 SQIVND (reference sequence). The CDR3 length is 16 residues. The V segment lost 6 bases and the J segment 5 bases; nucleotides outside the gene matches: 10. Enrolled during active infection, Seattle patients were then followed longitudinally. Assay used: immunoSEQ multiplex PCR; TCRdb lists only in-frame clones, some missing. The sample includes 250,000 to 350,000 clones, approximately 84% seen only once; the top ten take about 1.6%. The chain links TRBV19 to TRBJ2-1; 10 bases agree with TRBD1. The sequence derives from a human donor with COVID-19, enrolled during active disease. The donor label of this sample is uncertain. The sample consisted of peripheral blood. The DNA of the CDR3 is TGTGCCAGTAGCACCTGGGGACAGGGGACCCACAATGAGCAGTTCTTC. Its translation: CASSTWGQGTHNEQFF.